The 18 T cell receptor beta chains listed next were all sequenced from one sample in a study of blood T cells in healthy people across ages. PCR was performed a second time for roughly 7 to 11 cycles using a sample-barcoded 5' primer and a J-beta primer mix. Each CDR3 protein is one row after TCRdb ran MiXCR on the 5' RACE reads. The table includes approximately 960,000 distinct CDR3 sequences, about 28% detected once. These data were also reused for a study on T cells of mothers and their children.

The sequencing sample was made of blood. These receptors all come from a woman in her thirties or forties in good health.

On this clonotype itself: A clone one base away is much larger, so this may be a read error. The chain recombines TRBV24-1 with TRBJ2-5; 8 nucleotides match TRBD1. The J call may not be correct, given that the DNA end is closer to TRBJ2-7. The germline V gene has CDR1 KGHDR and CDR2 SFDVKD. CDR3 length: 16 residues. The CDR3 coding sequence is TGTGCCAACAGTGATTCAAGGACAGGGAAGATCTACGAGCAGTACTTC. Amino acid sequence: CANSDSRTGKIYEQYF.

This clonotype came up a few times. The chain recombines TRBV2 with TRBJ2-7; D gene uncertain. The CDR3 contains 11 residues. Germline V gene sequence: CDR1 SNHLY, CDR2 FYNNEI. V was cut by 8 bases and J by 1 base, with 6 bases left in between. The chain's CDR3 is CASCLSYEQYF. The DNA for the CDR3 is TGTGCCAGCTGTCTTTCCTACGAGCAGTACTTC.

The chain recombines TRBV7-2 with TRBJ2-6; D is undetermined. Trimming left V 2 bases short and J 2 bases short, with 7 bases between. The CDR3 spans 15 residues. Germline V CDR1 and CDR2: SGHTA, FQGNSA. The CDR3 DNA sequence: TGTGCCAGCAGCTTAATCTGGACTGGGGCCAACGTCCTGACTTTC. Translated, it gives CASSLIWTGANVLTF.

This clonotype came up a few times. J is TRBJ1-4 and V is TRBV5-1, with D perhaps TRBD1 (6 bases). The CDR3 length is 17 residues. Germline CDR1 reads SGHRS; CDR2 reads YFSETQ. V lost 4 bases and J 0 bases, leaving 16 bases between the germline ends. The CDR3 protein is CASSRDSTGPTNEKLFF. The CDR3 DNA reads as TGCGCCAGCAGCCGGGACTCGACAGGACCAACTAATGAAAAACTGTTTTTT.

The chain joins TRBV20-1 to TRBJ2-4; D not certain. CDR1 is DFQATT and CDR2 is SNEGSKA in the germline V gene (reference sequence). The CDR3 length is 15 residues. V shed 4 bases and J shed 13 bases, with 26 bases lying between them. CDR3 in amino acids: CSATPLSSSYNEQYF. CDR3 bases: TGCAGTGCTACCCCCTTATCCAGTTCCTACAATGAGCAGTACTTC.

A few counts support this clonotype. The germline gene is not matched at one end of the junction; a read error may be the cause. This sequence joins TRBV7-7 and TRBJ2-3, with 10 bases fitting TRBD2. CDR3 length: 15 residues. Germline CDR1 SSHAT, CDR2 FNYEAQ (reference sequence). CDR3 sequence: CASSSIAGGADTQYF. CDR3 bases: TGTGCTAGCAGCTCAATAGCGGGGGGAGCAGATACGCAGTATTTT.

This clonotype was observed a handful of times. The CDR3 reads CSARGRVLSYEQYF. The CDR3 DNA sequence: TGCAGTGCTAGGGGCAGGGTGCTTTCCTACGAGCAGTACTTC. The chain has TRBV20-1 and TRBJ2-4; D is possibly TRBD1 (5 bases). The last part of the DNA fits TRBJ2-7 better; the J call may be wrong. The CDR3 extends over 14 amino acids. CDR1 is DFQATT, CDR2 SNEGSKA, per germline (reference sequence).

This clonotype was seen a few times. The chain links TRBV3-1 to TRBJ2-3, with 8 bases that match TRBD1. Per germline, CDR1 LGHDT and CDR2 YNNKEL (reference sequence). V lost 2 bases, J lost 3 bases, and 4 bases stayed unmatched. This CDR3 region has 15 residues. The CDR3 DNA follows: TGTGCCAGCAGCCAATCAGGACAGGGTACAGATACGCAGTATTTT. Protein: CASSQSGQGTDTQYF.

This clonotype was seen only a few times. This chain connects TRBV14 to TRBJ2-5; tentatively, D is TRBD1 (5 bases). V lost 4 bases, J lost 5 bases, and 17 bases lay in between. The CDR3 spans 15 residues. Germline V gives CDR1 SGHDN, CDR2 FVKESK. DNA of the CDR3: TGTGCCAGCAGCCTAAACTGGGGCCGGCTCGAGACCCAGTACTTC. This sequence encodes CASSLNWGRLETQYF.

This clonotype was seen a few times. The genes are TRBV7-3 and TRBJ2-7; D may be TRBD1 or TRBD2 (5 bases each). Trimming pared 2 bases from V and 4 bases from J, leaving 15 bases between. The CDR3 is 15 amino acids. Germline V gives CDR1 SGHTA, CDR2 FQGTGA. CDR3 amino acids: CASSLQGTGPYEQYF. CDR3 nucleotides: TGTGCCAGCAGCTTACAAGGGACGGGACCTTACGAGCAGTACTTC.

This clonotype was seen many times. V is TRBV28 and J is TRBJ1-4; D not resolved. Trimming left V 5 bases short and J 3 bases short, with 16 bases between. CDR1 is MDHEN, CDR2 SYDVKM, per germline. The length of the CDR3 is 16 residues. Here the CDR3 DNA reads TGTGCCAGCAGTACCGGCAACAGAGCCTCTAATGAAAAACTGTTTTTT. It yields the protein CASSTGNRASNEKLFF.

The chain recombines TRBV28 with TRBJ2-2; D not resolved. The CDR3 totals 12 residues. Germline V gene data show CDR1 as MDHEN and CDR2 as SYDVKM. Trimming shortened V by 9 bases and J by 7 bases, and 12 bases separated the two germline ends. The CDR3 bases are TGTGCCAGTAGGACCGAATACGGGGAGCTGTTTTTT. It is translated as CASRTEYGELFF.

At least ten counts were recorded for this clonotype. The chain is built from TRBV4-1 and TRBJ2-6; 8 bases map to TRBD2. V lost 0 bases and J lost 0; bases outside the gene matches: 7. CDR3 size: 19 residues. Germline CDR1 and CDR2: MGHRA and YSYEKL. CDR3 region: CASSQDLAGGGSGANVLTF. In nucleotides, the CDR3 is TGCGCCAGCAGCCAAGATCTGGCGGGGGGCGGCTCTGGGGCCAACGTCCTGACTTTC.

The CDR3 DNA reads TGCGCCAGCAGCCAAGATCAGGAAGTTACTGAAGCTTTCTTT. Translating it yields CASSQDQEVTEAFF. This rearrangement joins TRBV4-1 to TRBJ1-1, with unresolved D. Trimming took off 0 bases at V and 5 bases at J, with 10 bases between the two ends. The CDR3 totals 14 residues. CDR1 and CDR2 (germline): MGHRA, YSYEKL.

This chain uses TRBV6-6 with TRBJ2-1; D is uncertain. Per germline, CDR1 MNHNY and CDR2 SVGAGI (reference sequence). Trimming stripped 2 bases from V and 6 bases from J, with 5 bases between. This CDR3 spans 12 amino acids. CDR3 sequence (DNA): TGTGCCAGCAGTTACACCCTCAATGAGCAGTTCTTC. Translating it yields CASSYTLNEQFF.

V gene TRBV18 combines with J gene TRBJ2-5; 7 positions agree with TRBD1. Germline lookup yields CDR1 KGHSH and CDR2 LQKENI. The CDR3 consists of 13 residues. The V segment lost 6 bases and the J segment 4 bases; nucleotides outside the gene matches: 5. This chain's CDR3 is CASSPDRPETQYF. CDR3 DNA: TGTGCCAGCTCCCCGGACAGGCCAGAGACCCAGTACTTC.

This clonotype was seen ten or more times. The chain recombines TRBV14 with TRBJ1-2, with D hard to call. The CDR3 consists of 13 residues. CDR1 and CDR2 from the germline V gene are SGHDN and FVKESK. Deletions cut 4 bases from V and 9 bases from J, with 15 bases between. As DNA, the CDR3 is TGTGCCAGCAGCCCCGTGGTTCGAGGAAGCTACACCTTC. It encodes CASSPVVRGSYTF.

Comment on this clonotype: Compared with germline, one end of the junction differs, possibly owing to a read error. CDR3 DNA: TGTGCCCGGAGTGTACTGCGACAGGGGAACACTGAAGCTTTCTTT. This sequence encodes CARSVLRQGNTEAFF. This rearrangement joins TRBV30 to TRBJ1-1; 7 nucleotides agree with TRBD1. The CDR3 is 15 residues long. Germline V gene lookup returns CDR1 GTSNPN and CDR2 SVGIG (reference sequence).